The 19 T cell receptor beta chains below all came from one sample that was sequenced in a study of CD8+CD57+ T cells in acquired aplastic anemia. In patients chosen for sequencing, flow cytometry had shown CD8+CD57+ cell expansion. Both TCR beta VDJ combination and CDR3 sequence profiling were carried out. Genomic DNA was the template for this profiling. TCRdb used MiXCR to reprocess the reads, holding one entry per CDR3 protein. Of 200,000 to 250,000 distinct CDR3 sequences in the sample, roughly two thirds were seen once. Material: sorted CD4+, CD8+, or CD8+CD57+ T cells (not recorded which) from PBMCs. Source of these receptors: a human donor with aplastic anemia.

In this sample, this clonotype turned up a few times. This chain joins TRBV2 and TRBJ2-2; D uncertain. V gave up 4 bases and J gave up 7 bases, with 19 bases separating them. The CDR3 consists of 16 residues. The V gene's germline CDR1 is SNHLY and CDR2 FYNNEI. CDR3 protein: CASSVAPRIQSGELFF. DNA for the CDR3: TGTGCCAGCAGTGTTGCACCGAGGATACAAAGCGGGGAGCTGTTTTTT.

CDR3 nucleotide sequence: TGTGCCAGCAGTCTTAGCGGGGGAGACGAGCAGCCCCAGCATTTT. It translates to CASSLSGGDEQPQHF. J is TRBJ1-5 and V is TRBV2, with D perhaps TRBD1 (5 bases). The CDR3 loop spans 15 amino acids. Germline-derived CDR1 and CDR2 are SNHLY and FYNNEI. V lost 5 bases to trimming and J lost 7 bases, with 18 bases between them.

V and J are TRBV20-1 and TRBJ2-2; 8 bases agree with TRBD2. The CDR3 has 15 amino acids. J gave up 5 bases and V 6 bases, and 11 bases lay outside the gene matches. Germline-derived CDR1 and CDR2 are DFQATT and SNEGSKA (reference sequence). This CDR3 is CSAKGTLADTGELFF. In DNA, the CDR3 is TGCAGTGCCAAAGGGACACTAGCGGATACCGGGGAGCTGTTTTTT.

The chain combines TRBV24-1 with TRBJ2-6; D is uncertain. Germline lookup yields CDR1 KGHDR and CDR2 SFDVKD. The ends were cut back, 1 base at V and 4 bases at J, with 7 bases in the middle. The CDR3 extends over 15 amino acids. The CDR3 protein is CATSDFKRGANVLTF. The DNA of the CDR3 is TGTGCCACCAGTGATTTCAAGCGCGGGGCCAACGTCCTGACTTTC.

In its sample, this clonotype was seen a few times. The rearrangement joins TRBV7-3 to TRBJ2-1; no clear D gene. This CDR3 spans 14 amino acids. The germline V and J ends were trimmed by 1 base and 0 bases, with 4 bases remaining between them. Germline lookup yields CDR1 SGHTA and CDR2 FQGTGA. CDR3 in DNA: TGTGCCAGCAGCTTAAATCCCTCCTACAATGAGCAGTTCTTC. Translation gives CASSLNPSYNEQFF.

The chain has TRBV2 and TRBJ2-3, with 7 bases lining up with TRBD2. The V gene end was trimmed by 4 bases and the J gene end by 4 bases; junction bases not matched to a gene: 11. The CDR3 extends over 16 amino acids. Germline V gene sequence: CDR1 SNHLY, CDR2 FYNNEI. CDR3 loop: CASSGGQLSGPDTQYF. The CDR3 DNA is TGTGCCAGCAGTGGAGGACAACTTAGCGGGCCAGATACGCAGTATTTT.

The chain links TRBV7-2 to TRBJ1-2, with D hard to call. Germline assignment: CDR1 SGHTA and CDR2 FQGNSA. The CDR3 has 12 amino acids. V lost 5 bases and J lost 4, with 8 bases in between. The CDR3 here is CASSEEFYGYTF. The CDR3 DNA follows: TGTGCCAGCAGCGAAGAATTCTATGGCTACACCTTC.

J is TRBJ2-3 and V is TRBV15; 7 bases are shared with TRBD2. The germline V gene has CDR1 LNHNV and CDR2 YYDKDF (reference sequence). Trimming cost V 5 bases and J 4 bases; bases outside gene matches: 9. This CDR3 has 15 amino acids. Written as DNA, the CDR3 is TGTGCCACCAGCGGGTTGGGAGGGGCGGCAGATACGCAGTATTTT. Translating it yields CATSGLGGAADTQYF.

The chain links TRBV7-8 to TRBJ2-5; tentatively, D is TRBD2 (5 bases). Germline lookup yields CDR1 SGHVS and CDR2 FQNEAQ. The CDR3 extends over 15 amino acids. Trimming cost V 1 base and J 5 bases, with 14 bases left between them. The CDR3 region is CASSLEASLRETQYF. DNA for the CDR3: TGTGCCAGCAGCTTAGAGGCTAGCTTGAGGGAGACCCAGTACTTC. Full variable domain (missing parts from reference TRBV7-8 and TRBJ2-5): GAGVSQSPRYKVAKRGQDVALRCDPISGHVSLFWYQQALGQGPEFLTYFQNEAQLDKSGLPSDRFFAERPEGSVSTLKIQRTQQEDSAVYLCASSLEASLRETQYFGPGTRLLVL.

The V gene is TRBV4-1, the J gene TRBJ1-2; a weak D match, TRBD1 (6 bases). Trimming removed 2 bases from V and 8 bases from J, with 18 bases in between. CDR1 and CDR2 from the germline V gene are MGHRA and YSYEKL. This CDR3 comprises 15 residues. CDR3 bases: TGCGCCAGCAGCCAAACACACTCAGGGGCAGGAGGCTACACCTTC. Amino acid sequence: CASSQTHSGAGGYTF.

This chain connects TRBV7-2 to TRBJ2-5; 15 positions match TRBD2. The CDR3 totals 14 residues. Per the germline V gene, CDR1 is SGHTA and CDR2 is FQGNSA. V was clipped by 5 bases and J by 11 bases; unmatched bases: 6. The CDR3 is CASSPGLAGGLQYF. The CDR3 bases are TGTGCCAGCAGCCCGGGACTAGCGGGGGGCCTACAGTACTTC.

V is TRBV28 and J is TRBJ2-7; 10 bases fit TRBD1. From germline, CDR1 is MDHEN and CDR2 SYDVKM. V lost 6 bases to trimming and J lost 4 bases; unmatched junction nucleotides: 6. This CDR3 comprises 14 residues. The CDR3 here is CASRRDRGRYEQYF. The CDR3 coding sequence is TGTGCCAGCAGACGGGACAGGGGACGGTACGAGCAGTACTTC.

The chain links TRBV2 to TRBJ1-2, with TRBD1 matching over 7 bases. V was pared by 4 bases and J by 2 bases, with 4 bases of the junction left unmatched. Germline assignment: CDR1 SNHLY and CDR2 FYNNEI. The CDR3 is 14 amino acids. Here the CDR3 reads CASSAIQGNYGYTF. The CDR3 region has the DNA TGTGCCAGCAGTGCGATACAGGGGAACTATGGCTACACCTTC.

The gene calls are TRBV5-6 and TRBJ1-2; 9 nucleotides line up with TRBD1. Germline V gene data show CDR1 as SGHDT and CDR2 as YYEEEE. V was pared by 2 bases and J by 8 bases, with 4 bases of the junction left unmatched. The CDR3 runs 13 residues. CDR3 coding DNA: TGTGCCAGCAGCTTTGACAGGGGGACGGGCTACACCTTC. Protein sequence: CASSFDRGTGYTF.

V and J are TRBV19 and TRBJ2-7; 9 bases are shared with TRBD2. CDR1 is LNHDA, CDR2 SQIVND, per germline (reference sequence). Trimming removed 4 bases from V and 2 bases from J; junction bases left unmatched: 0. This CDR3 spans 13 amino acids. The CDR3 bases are TGTGCCAGTAGTACTAGCGGGGCCTACGAGCAGTACTTC. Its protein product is CASSTSGAYEQYF.

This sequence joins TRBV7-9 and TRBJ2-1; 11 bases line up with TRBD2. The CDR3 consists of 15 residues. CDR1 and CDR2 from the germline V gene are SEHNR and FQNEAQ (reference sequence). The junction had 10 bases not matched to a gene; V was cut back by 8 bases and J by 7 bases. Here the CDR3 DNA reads TGTGCCAGCCGGCTCGAGGGACTAGCGGATAATGAGCAGTTCTTC. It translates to CASRLEGLADNEQFF.

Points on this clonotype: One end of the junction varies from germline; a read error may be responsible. CDR3 loop: CASRQGVNYGYTF. CDR3 coding DNA: TGCGCCAGCAGACAGGGTGTTAATTATGGCTACACCTTC. The chain recombines TRBV7-9 with TRBJ1-2; 7 nucleotides align to TRBD1. CDR1 SEHNR and CDR2 FQNEAQ come from the germline V gene (reference sequence). This CDR3 is built from 13 residues.

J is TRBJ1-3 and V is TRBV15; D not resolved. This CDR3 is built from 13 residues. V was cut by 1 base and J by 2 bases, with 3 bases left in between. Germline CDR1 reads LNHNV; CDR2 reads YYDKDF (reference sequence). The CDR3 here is CATSRGAGNTIYF. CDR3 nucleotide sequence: TGTGCCACCAGCAGAGGGGCTGGAAACACCATATATTTT.

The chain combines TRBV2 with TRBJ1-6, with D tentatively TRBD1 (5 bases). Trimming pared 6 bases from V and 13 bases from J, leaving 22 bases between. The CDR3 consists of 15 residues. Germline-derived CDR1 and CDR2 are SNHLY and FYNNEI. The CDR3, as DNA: TGTGCCAGCAGCCCCGGGACGGGGACGCTTCCCCCCCTCCACTTT. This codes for CASSPGTGTLPPLHF.